This entry features one T cell receptor beta chain sequence. Under the authors' procedure: Estimated nucleated cell counts came from reference gene primer amplification. Produced via immunoSEQ multiplex PCR; TCRdb's table is partial and in-frame only. The DNA was the basis for D and trimming; V, J and clone size are from that table. The repertoire has about 88,000 clones, around nine tenths of them found once; the top ten carry 15% to 20%. This entry comes from a study of blood T cell repertoires in COVID-19. V shed 2 bases and J 9 bases; nucleotides not matched to a gene: 10. Germline V gene lookup returns CDR1 MNHEY and CDR2 SVGEGT. The CDR3 loop spans 15 amino acids.

This chain connects TRBV6-2 or TRBV6-3 to TRBJ2-4, with 7 positions matching TRBD1. Sequenced sample: peripheral blood. This TCR derives from a woman aged 60-70 years with COVID-19, enrolled during active disease. The CDR3 sequence: CASSYLEGAWGIQYF. CDR3 nucleotides: TGTGCCAGCAGTTACCTCGAGGGGGCTTGGGGCATTCAGTACTTC.